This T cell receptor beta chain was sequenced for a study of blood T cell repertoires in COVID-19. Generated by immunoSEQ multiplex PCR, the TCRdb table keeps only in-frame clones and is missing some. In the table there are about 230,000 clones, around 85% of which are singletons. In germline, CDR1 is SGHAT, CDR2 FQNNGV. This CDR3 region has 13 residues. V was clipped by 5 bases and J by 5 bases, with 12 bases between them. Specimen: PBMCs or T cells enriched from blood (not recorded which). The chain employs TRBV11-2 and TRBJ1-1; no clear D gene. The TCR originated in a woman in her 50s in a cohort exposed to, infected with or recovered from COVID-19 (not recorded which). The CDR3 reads CASSNGVRTEAFF. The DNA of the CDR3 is TGTGCCAGCAGCAACGGGGTGCGTACTGAAGCTTTCTTT.